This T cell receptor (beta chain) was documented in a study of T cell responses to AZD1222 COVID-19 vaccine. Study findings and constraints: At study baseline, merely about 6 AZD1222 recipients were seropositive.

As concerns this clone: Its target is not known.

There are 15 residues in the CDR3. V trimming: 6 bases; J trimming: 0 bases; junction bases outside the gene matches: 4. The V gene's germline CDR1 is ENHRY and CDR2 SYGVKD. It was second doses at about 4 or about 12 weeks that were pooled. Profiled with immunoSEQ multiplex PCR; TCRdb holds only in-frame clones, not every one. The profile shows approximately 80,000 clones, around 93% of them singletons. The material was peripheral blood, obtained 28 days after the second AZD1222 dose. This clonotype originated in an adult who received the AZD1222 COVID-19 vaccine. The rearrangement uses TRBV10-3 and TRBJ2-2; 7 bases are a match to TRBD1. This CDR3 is CAIRAGTANTGELFF. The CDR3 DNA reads TGTGCCATCAGGGCCGGGACAGCGAACACCGGGGAGCTGTTTTTT.